This TCR beta chain was identified in a study of CD8 T cells in ankylosing spondylitis (dated by TCRdb to about 2017). At the level of the whole study: T cell receptor beta repertoires were profiled in healthy donors and ankylosing spondylitis patients so that disease-linked TCR variants could be found. Peripheral blood samples were taken, and synovial fluid was additionally collected from ankylosing spondylitis patients. The full study cohort was made up of approximately 24 ankylosing spondylitis patients and around 100 healthy donors.

The research as a whole found: Blood from ankylosing spondylitis patients appeared to be characterized by a TCR beta motif composed of about eight highly homologous amino acid variants. The disease-linked clones were reported to be significantly enriched in matched synovial fluid samples from ankylosing spondylitis patients. Some TCR beta motif variants had previously been reported in synovial fluid and blood of reactive arthritis patients, which suggested common disease-initiation mechanisms. A CD8+ phenotype was shown by the disease-linked clones, which were found at relatively low frequencies in peripheral blood.

This clonotype was recorded at least ten times. The antigen this receptor binds is unknown. The input lacks base qualities; no much larger clone sits a single base away. CDR1 and CDR2 were assigned from the germline V gene as SGHRS and YFSETQ. Ends trimmed: V by 4 bases, J by 6 bases; bases unmatched to a gene: 3. There are 12 amino acids in the CDR3, from cysteine to phenylalanine inclusive. The read is trimmed to its CDR3 DNA, 36 bases read in frame from base 1. TCRdb shows the sequencer as Illumina HiSeq 2500. Quantitative 5'-RACE with molecular barcodes was used to prepare TCR beta libraries. Processing in the source paper ran as follows. To identify disease-linked TCR variants, a new computational method was used, one built on a probabilistic model of VDJ rearrangement. Clones were called with MiXCR by TCRdb after fastp trimmed the public reads at Q25, and only in-frame beta chains were retained. All rows with the same CDR3 protein become a single entry with the most common DNA and genes. The authors' filters were not applied to this entry. For this sample the table gives about 700,000 distinct CDR3 sequences, of which roughly 19% were detected only once. About a fifth of the sample goes to the ten largest clones.

The sequence came from a male donor with ankylosing spondylitis. The specimen sequenced was blood, either unsorted or a sorted T cell fraction (not recorded which). The chain joins TRBV5-1 to TRBJ1-1; the central 7 bases match TRBD1. The bases are TGCGCCAGCAGCCCGGGACAGTCTGAAGCTTTCTTT. Its translation reads: CASSPGQSEAFF.